A selection of T cell receptor beta chains follows, all from one sample in a study of T cell responses to AZD1222 COVID-19 vaccine. The data were produced by immunoSEQ multiplex PCR, yet TCRdb's version contains in-frame clones alone and is incomplete. The sample carries 65,000 to 95,000 clones, 70% to 90% recorded once. Here the sequenced sample was peripheral blood, taken 28 days after the second AZD1222 dose. The receptors come from an adult who received the AZD1222 COVID-19 vaccine. Both conserved end residues are part of each CDR3. The D gene is left open where the match is weak. Not every row has a clone size; where given, it reads once, few, many or a size class.

>TRBJ2-7|TRBV6-5|NA|NA
TGTGCCAGCACCAATCAGGCAGGTTTATCCTACGAGCAGTACTTC
CASTNQAGLSYEQYF
>TRBJ1-2|TRBV30|NA|NA
TGTGCCTGGAGTGCCCTCATCTCCTATGGCTACACCTTC
CAWSALISYGYTF
>TRBJ1-1|TRBV19|NA|NA
TGTGCCAGTAGTATAGTGTACGGAGGGGAAACTTTCTTT
CASSIVYGGETFF
>TRBJ1-5|TRBV6-4|NA|NA
TGTGCCAGCAGTGTTACAGGCCAGGAGCCCCAGCATTTT
CASSVTGQEPQHF
>TRBJ1-2|TRBV7-2|NA|NA
TGTGCCAGCAGCCTAGAAAACATAGGGGGCTACACCTTC
CASSLENIGGYTF
>TRBJ2-1|TRBV21-1|once|NA
TGTGCCAGCAGCAAAGGATTGAGGCAGTACAATGAGCAGTTCTTC
CASSKGLRQYNEQFF
>TRBJ2-5|TRBV10-3|NA|NA
TGTGCCATCAGTGAGTCGTCCTGGGAGGAGACCCAGTACTTC
CAISESSWEETQYF
>TRBJ1-6|TRBV5-6|NA|NA
TGTGCCAGCAGCTTCTCCACGACCTCCTATAATTCACCCCTCCACTTT
CASSFSTTSYNSPLHF
>TRBJ1-3|TRBV9|NA|NA
TGTGCCAGCAGCGGAGGGACCGCTGGAAACACCATATATTTT
CASSGGTAGNTIYF
>TRBJ1-6|TRBV2|NA|NA
TGTGCCAGCAGTGAAAGGACGCCGTATAATTCACCCCTCCACTTT
CASSERTPYNSPLHF
>TRBJ1-2|TRBV2|NA|NA
TGTGCCAGCAGTGTTACTGCGGGGGACTATGGCTACACCTTC
CASSVTAGDYGYTF
>TRBJ2-7|TRBV7-2|NA|TRBD2
TGTGCCAGCAGCTCCGGGCCAGGGAGGGGACTAGCATCCTACTACGAGCAGTACTTC
CASSSGPGRGLASYYEQYF
>TRBJ2-3|TRBV6-5|NA|NA
TGTGCCAGCAGTTCCGGACTACTCGATACGCAGTATTTT
CASSSGLLDTQYF
>TRBJ2-7|TRBV19|NA|TRBD1
TGTGCCAGTAGTACAAGACAGGGGGTCTACGAGCAGTACTTC
CASSTRQGVYEQYF
>TRBJ1-5|TRBV7-3|NA|NA
TGTGCCAGCAGCTTAAGGGGGGCAGGAGATAGCAATCAGCCCCAGCATTTT
CASSLRGAGDSNQPQHF
>TRBJ2-3|TRBV6-6|NA|NA
TGTGCCAGCACCCACTATAGCACAGATACGCAGTATTTT
CASTHYSTDTQYF
>TRBJ1-1|TRBV6-4|NA|NA
TGTGCCAGCGGTCGGGCAGGACGCAACACTGAAGCTTTCTTT
CASGRAGRNTEAFF
>TRBJ2-3|TRBV19|NA|TRBD2
TGTGCCAGTAGTGTGGGACTAGCGGGGGGGACAGATACGCAGTATTTT
CASSVGLAGGTDTQYF
>TRBJ2-2|TRBV3-1/TRBV3-2|NA|TRBD2
TGTGCCAGCAGCCAAGGCCCGGGGGGGAACACCGGGGAGCTGTTTTTT
CASSQGPGGNTGELFF
>TRBJ1-6|TRBV19|NA|TRBD1
TGTGCCAGTAGTGGTAAGGGGGCAGAATATAATTCACCCCTCCACTTT
CASSGKGAEYNSPLHF
>TRBJ2-3|TRBV28|NA|TRBD2
TGTGCCAGCAGCCCGGGACTAGTAACAGATACGCAGTATTTT
CASSPGLVTDTQYF
>TRBJ1-2|TRBV9|NA|NA
TGTGCCAGCAGCGGTGGGGGTGGCTACACCTTC
CASSGGGGYTF
>TRBJ2-7|TRBV7-9|NA|NA
TGTGCCAGCAGCTTCCACCGGGCTCCCTACGAGCAGTACTTC
CASSFHRAPYEQYF
>TRBJ2-1|TRBV6-6|NA|NA
TGTGCCAGCAGTCCATCAGACAATGAGCAGTTCTTC
CASSPSDNEQFF
>TRBJ2-7|TRBV2|NA|NA
TGTGCCAGCAGTGAAAGTTTTAGGGCCTACGAGCAGTACTTC
CASSESFRAYEQYF
>TRBJ2-1|TRBV19|once|TRBD1
TGTGCCAGTAAGGGCCTTCCGGGACAGGGCGGCAATGAGCAGTTCTTC
CASKGLPGQGGNEQFF
>TRBJ1-1|TRBV11-2|NA|NA
TGTGCCAGCAGCTTAGGTGCGGGCACTGAAGCTTTCTTT
CASSLGAGTEAFF
>TRBJ2-3|TRBV19|few|TRBD2
TGTGCCAGTAGTATTTCGGGGGGGTTCACAGATACGCAGTATTTT
CASSISGGFTDTQYF
>TRBJ2-7|TRBV25-1|NA|NA
TGTGCCAGCAGTGAATATGGGACCTACGAGCAGTACTTC
CASSEYGTYEQYF
>TRBJ2-6|TRBV6-5|NA|TRBD1
TGTGCCAGCAGTTACCAAGGACAGGCTGGGGCCAACGTCCTGACTTTC
CASSYQGQAGANVLTF
>TRBJ1-1|TRBV5-1|NA|TRBD1
TGCGCCAGCAGCTCAGGGACAGGCTTGAACACTGAAGCTTTCTTT
CASSSGTGLNTEAFF
>TRBJ1-2|TRBV7-9|NA|NA
TGTGCCAGCAGCTTACGGGGGCTCGGCTACACCTTC
CASSLRGLGYTF
>TRBJ1-1|TRBV30|once|TRBD1
TGTGCCGGAGGGACAGGGGGCCTTAGTACGAACACTGAAGCTTTCTTT
CAGGTGGLSTNTEAFF
>TRBJ2-1|TRBV6-5|NA|TRBD1
TGTGCCAGCAGTTACGGGACAGCTAACAATGAGCAGTTCTTC
CASSYGTANNEQFF
>TRBJ2-1|TRBV5-1|NA|TRBD1
TGCGCCAGCAGCCGAACAGGGGATGGGTACGATGAGCAGTTCTTC
CASSRTGDGYDEQFF
>TRBJ1-5|TRBV16|NA|NA
TGTGCCAGCAGCCAATCGGGTCAGAATAGCAATCAGCCCCAGCATTTT
CASSQSGQNSNQPQHF
>TRBJ2-1|TRBV5-1|NA|NA
TGCGCCAGCAGCTTGGCCGGGTCCCGAGGGAATGAGCAGTTCTTC
CASSLAGSRGNEQFF
>TRBJ2-3|TRBV5-4|few|NA
TGTGCCAGCAGCCCGGAACAGTCTAGCACAGATACGCAGTATTTT
CASSPEQSSTDTQYF
>TRBJ2-7|TRBV6-5|NA|TRBD1
TGTGCCAGCAGGACAGGGTCCTACGAGCAGTACTTC
CASRTGSYEQYF
>TRBJ2-1|TRBV28|NA|NA
TGTGCCAGCAGTTTCAGGACAGAATACAATGAGCAGTTCTTC
CASSFRTEYNEQFF
>TRBJ2-3|TRBV7-3|few|TRBD2
TGTGCCAGCAGCCCCTCTGGCGGGGGGACAGATACGCAGTATTTT
CASSPSGGGTDTQYF
>TRBJ1-1|TRBV29-1|few|NA
TGCAGCGTCCCAGGTAATTTGAACACTGAAGCTTTCTTT
CSVPGNLNTEAFF
>TRBJ2-1|TRBV19|NA|NA
TGTGCCAGTAGGCTGTATTATGGATCCTACAATGAGCAGTTCTTC
CASRLYYGSYNEQFF
>TRBJ1-2|TRBV7-9|NA|NA
TGTGCCAGCAGCTTAGGGGCCGGCAACTATGGCTACACCTTC
CASSLGAGNYGYTF
>TRBJ2-1|TRBV24-1|NA|NA
TGTGCCACCAGCGCCCCGGGGCGGGGGCCCGGAACATACAATGAGCAGTTCTTC
CATSAPGRGPGTYNEQFF
>TRBJ2-1|TRBV4-2|NA|NA
TGTGCCAGCAGCCAAGAAACTTTGCTGGTCATTCCGAGACCGTTCTTC
CASSQETLLVIPRPFF
>TRBJ2-7|TRBV5-1|NA|NA
TGCGCCAGCAGTTATGGCCTCTACGAGCAGTACTTC
CASSYGLYEQYF
>TRBJ1-2|TRBV4-2|NA|NA
TGTGCCAGCAGCCGTGCGGACGGTGGCTACACCTTC
CASSRADGGYTF
>TRBJ2-7|TRBV18|NA|TRBD1
TGTGCCAGCTCACCACCCGGGACAGGGAAGAAATACGAGCAGTACTTC
CASSPPGTGKKYEQYF
>TRBJ2-3|TRBV11-2|NA|NA
TGTGCCAGCAGCTTAGTAGAGGGTAACACAGATACGCAGTATTTT
CASSLVEGNTDTQYF
>TRBJ1-2|TRBV3-1/TRBV3-2|NA|NA
TGTGCCAGCAGCCAATTTAACTATGGCTACACCTTC
CASSQFNYGYTF
>TRBJ1-2|TRBV5-1|NA|NA
TGCGCCAGCAGCTTAGATGGACAGCCCGCTTATGGCTACACCTTC
CASSLDGQPAYGYTF